A selection of T cell receptor beta chains follows, all from one sample in a study of response to subunit inactivated influenza vaccine. TCRdb reanalysed the RT-PCR reads using MiXCR and keeps one entry per CDR3 protein. The sample includes over 750,000 distinct CDR3 sequences, 21% of them seen just once. This material consisted of PBMCs from blood, taken 5 days after vaccination. Every receptor here comes from a man aged 50-59 years who received an inactivated influenza vaccine. The CDR3 runs from the conserved cysteine through the conserved F or W. Fields, in order: V gene, CDR3 length, J gene, clone size, D gene, CDR3 protein, CDR3 DNA. A D gene is named only where the DNA matches it firmly. Clone size, where shown, is once, few, many, or a class for clones that have expanded.

TRBV28	14	TRBJ2-7	-	-	CASRFAGDSYEQYF	TGTGCCAGCAGGTTTGCAGGGGACTCCTACGAGCAGTACTTC
TRBV20-1	13	TRBJ2-4	-	-	CSARDGHRNIQYF	TGCAGTGCTAGAGATGGGCACAGGAACATTCAGTACTTC
TRBV6-2/TRBV6-3	18	TRBJ2-1	-	-	CASSYSSGGPSSYNEQFF	TGTGCCAGCAGTTACTCGTCCGGGGGTCCTAGCTCCTACAATGAGCAGTTCTTC
TRBV10-3	14	TRBJ2-5	few	-	CAISESAGQETQYF	TGTGCCATCAGTGAGTCGGCTGGGCAAGAGACCCAGTACTTC
TRBV18	16	TRBJ2-1	-	-	CASSPPARGSYNEQFF	TGTGCCAGCTCACCACCGGCGCGGGGCTCCTACAATGAGCAGTTCTTC
TRBV5-1	13	TRBJ2-1	many	-	CASSLPGYNEQFF	TGTGCCAGCAGCTTGCCAGGATACAATGAGCAGTTCTTC
TRBV12-3/TRBV12-4	15	TRBJ2-5	-	-	CASSLMGSIGETQYF	TGTGCCAGCAGTTTGATGGGGTCTATTGGGGAGACCCAGTACTTC
TRBV21-1	14	TRBJ2-7	once	-	CASSKGTGGYEQYF	TGTGCCAGCAGCAAAGGGACAGGGGGGTACGAGCAGTACTTC
TRBV11-1	18	TRBJ2-3	few	-	CASSPKTGYGDGTDTQYF	TGTGCCAGCAGCCCAAAGACAGGATACGGGGATGGCACAGATACGCAGTATTTT
TRBV13	15	TRBJ1-2	few	-	CASSLALWGLSGYTF	TGTGCCAGCAGCTTAGCGTTATGGGGGCTCTCTGGCTACACCTTC
TRBV12-3/TRBV12-4	13	TRBJ2-7	-	-	CASSSHKVREQYF	TGTGCCAGCAGTTCCCATAAGGTCCGCGAGCAGTACTTC
TRBV15	15	TRBJ2-3	-	-	CATNDGVVSTDTQYF	TGTGCCACCAATGATGGGGTAGTTAGCACAGATACGCAGTATTTT
TRBV18	14	TRBJ2-3	few	-	CASSPDSSTDTQYF	TGTGCCAGCTCACCCGACTCGAGCACAGATACGCAGTATTTT
TRBV12-3/TRBV12-4	15	TRBJ2-1	many	TRBD2	CASSLSGLARNEQFF	TGTGCCAGCAGTTTATCGGGACTAGCGAGGAATGAGCAGTTCTTC
TRBV9	14	TRBJ2-3	many	-	CASSETPQGGNEYF	TGTGCCAGCAGCGAGACCCCCCAGGGGGGGAATGAGTATTTT
TRBV12-3/TRBV12-4	15	TRBJ1-6	few	-	CASSLGTALNSPLHF	TGTGCCAGCAGTTTAGGGACAGCCCTAAATTCACCCCTCCACTTT
TRBV20-1	12	TRBJ2-5	few	-	CSAVDSQETQYF	TGCAGTGCTGTGGACTCACAAGAGACCCAGTACTTC
TRBV5-1	15	TRBJ2-2	many	-	CASRIGDTNTGELFF	TGCGCCAGCAGGATTGGGGACACCAACACCGGGGAGCTGTTTTTT
TRBV5-1	14	TRBJ1-2	many	-	CASSLADGHYGYTF	TGCGCCAGCAGCTTGGCGGACGGACACTATGGCTACACCTTC
TRBV15	16	TRBJ1-1	-	-	CATSRDRQGQNTEAFF	TGTGCCACCAGCAGAGATCGGCAGGGCCAGAACACTGAAGCTTTCTTT
TRBV20-1	13	TRBJ2-3	-	-	CSARDAGADTQYF	TGCAGTGCTAGAGATGCAGGGGCAGATACGCAGTATTTT
TRBV18	15	TRBJ2-3	-	-	CASSLTGSMADTQYF	TGTGCCAGCTCCCTGACAGGTTCAATGGCAGATACGCAGTATTTT
TRBV10-3	15	TRBJ1-5	-	TRBD1	CAISPGTASNQPQHF	TGTGCCATCAGTCCCGGGACAGCGAGCAATCAGCCCCAGCATTTT
TRBV9	16	TRBJ2-3	-	TRBD2	CASSVARAGVTDTQYF	TGTGCCAGCAGCGTAGCGAGGGCGGGAGTCACAGATACGCAGTATTTT
TRBV20-1	13	TRBJ1-2	-	TRBD1	CSARDDREDGYTF	TGCAGTGCTAGAGACGACAGGGAGGATGGCTACACCTTC
TRBV6-1	15	TRBJ2-5	-	-	CASSLGGDGWETQYF	TGTGCCAGCAGCCTCGGCGGGGACGGGTGGGAGACCCAGTACTTC
TRBV7-9	14	TRBJ2-7	-	-	CASSLSAGAFEQYF	TGTGCCAGCAGCCTTTCGGCAGGGGCGTTCGAGCAGTACTTC
TRBV4-3	13	TRBJ2-1	-	-	CASSQGLDLEQFF	TGCGCCAGCAGCCAAGGTTTGGACCTCGAGCAGTTCTTC
TRBV7-2	14	TRBJ1-2	-	TRBD1	CASSSQGGAYGYTF	TGTGCCAGCAGCTCCCAGGGGGGGGCATATGGCTACACCTTC
TRBV2	14	TRBJ1-3	few	-	CASSEGQLGNTIYF	TGTGCCAGCAGTGAAGGGCAGCTTGGAAACACCATATATTTT
TRBV12-3/TRBV12-4	12	TRBJ1-1	-	-	CASSALRGEAFF	TGTGCCAGCAGCGCCCTGAGGGGTGAAGCTTTCTTT
TRBV12-3/TRBV12-4	17	TRBJ2-1	-	TRBD2	CASSLRASGGTYNEQFF	TGTGCCAGCAGTTTAAGGGCTAGCGGGGGGACCTACAATGAGCAGTTCTTC
TRBV3-1	17	TRBJ2-1	-	TRBD2	CASSPRTGLAGYNEQFF	TGTGCCAGCAGCCCTAGAACTGGACTAGCGGGCTACAATGAGCAGTTCTTC
TRBV4-1	18	TRBJ2-1	few	TRBD2	CASSQDSALAGIVDEQFF	TGCGCCAGCAGCCAAGATTCCGCCCTAGCGGGAATTGTCGATGAGCAGTTCTTC
TRBV20-1	14	TRBJ2-3	-	-	CSAPLGGNTDTQYF	TGCAGTGCCCCGCTCGGCGGAAACACAGATACGCAGTATTTT
TRBV15	13	TRBJ2-1	-	-	CATSREDSNEQFF	TGTGCCACCAGCAGAGAGGATAGCAATGAGCAGTTCTTC
TRBV5-6	15	TRBJ2-3	few	-	CASSLSVWVPDTQYF	TGTGCCAGCAGCTTGAGTGTCTGGGTACCAGATACGCAGTATTTT